The T cell receptor beta chain described here comes from a study of early T cells in non-severe SARS-CoV-2 infection. Turning to the study itself: Sequencing of bulk RNA from unsorted whole blood was done, without chain pairing.

Individual cDNA molecules carried attached unique molecular identifiers. TCRdb redid the calling of the 5' RACE reads with MiXCR, one entry per CDR3 protein. The data show about 48,000 distinct CDR3 sequences, 5% to 5.5% seen once. Per germline, CDR1 DFQATT and CDR2 SNEGSKA (reference sequence). The germline V and J ends were trimmed by 8 bases and 0 bases, with 11 bases remaining between them. This CDR3 region has 12 residues. This sequence was found in an adult who was a healthcare worker with PCR-confirmed SARS-CoV-2 infection or an uninfected control (not recorded which). Sample: whole blood, taken at baseline. The J gene is TRBJ2-7, the V gene TRBV20-1; D is uncertain. The CDR3 is CSPVTNSYEQYF. The CDR3 DNA follows: TGCAGTCCCGTAACTAACTCCTACGAGCAGTACTTC.